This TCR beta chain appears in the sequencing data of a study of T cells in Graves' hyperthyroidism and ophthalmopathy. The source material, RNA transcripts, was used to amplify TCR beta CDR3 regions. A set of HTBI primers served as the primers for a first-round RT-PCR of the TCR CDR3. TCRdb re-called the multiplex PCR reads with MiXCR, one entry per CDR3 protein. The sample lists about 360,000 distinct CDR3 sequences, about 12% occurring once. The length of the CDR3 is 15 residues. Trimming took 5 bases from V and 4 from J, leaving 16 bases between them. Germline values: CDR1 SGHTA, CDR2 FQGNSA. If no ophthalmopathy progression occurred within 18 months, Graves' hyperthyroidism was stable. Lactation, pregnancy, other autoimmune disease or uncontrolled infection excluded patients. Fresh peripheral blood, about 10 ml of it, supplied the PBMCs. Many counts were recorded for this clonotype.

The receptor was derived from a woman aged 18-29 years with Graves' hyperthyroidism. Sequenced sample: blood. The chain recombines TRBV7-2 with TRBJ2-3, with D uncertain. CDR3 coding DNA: TGTGCCAGCAGCCCCGCGGCCTCGCTCCCAGATACGCAGTATTTT. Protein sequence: CASSPAASLPDTQYF.